This T cell receptor beta chain stems from a study of patients and donors after allogeneic stem cell transplantation. MiXCR, run by TCRdb on the RT-PCR reads, gives a single entry per CDR3 protein. The sample shows roughly 190,000 distinct CDR3 sequences, 40% to 45% of them seen only once. The V gene end was trimmed by 4 bases and the J gene end by 4 bases; junction bases not matched to a gene: 8. This CDR3 region has 15 residues. CDR1 MNHEY and CDR2 SMNVEV come from the germline V gene (reference sequence). The sequencing sample was made of blood, either unsorted or a sorted T cell fraction (not recorded which). The genes are TRBV27 and TRBJ2-7; 9 bases match TRBD2. The source of this sequence is a human donor who was either an allogeneic HSCT recipient or a stem cell or donor lymphocyte infusion donor (not recorded which). It is not recorded whose cells these are; they may come from a transplant donor. The CDR3 protein is CASSSLAGAAYEQYF. The CDR3 DNA reads as TGTGCCAGCAGTTCGTTAGCGGGAGCCGCTTACGAGCAGTACTTC.